This T cell receptor beta chain came from a study of shared clonotypes between healthy human individuals. Study-wide results and caveats: A handful of donors shared roughly 5% of their naive CD4 clonotypes. In having few donors, the study represented limited genetic and exposure-history diversity.

This clone appeared a few times. Its specificity is unknown. The data were produced by immunoSEQ multiplex PCR, yet TCRdb's version contains in-frame clones alone and is incomplete. The table lists around 1.6 million clones, roughly 98% of them singletons. CDR3 size: 13 residues. Deletions cut 5 bases from V and 4 bases from J, with 8 bases between. Germline CDR1 and CDR2: SEHNR and FQNEAQ (reference sequence). The source of this sequence is a man younger than 40 in good health. The sample taken for sequencing was naive CD4+ T cells sorted from blood. Regarding subset: CD45RA+ positively selected. The V and J genes are TRBV7-9 and TRBJ2-2; D unresolved. CDR3 in amino acids: CASSTWLTGELFF. CDR3 DNA: TGTGCCAGCAGCACCTGGCTCACCGGGGAGCTGTTTTTT.